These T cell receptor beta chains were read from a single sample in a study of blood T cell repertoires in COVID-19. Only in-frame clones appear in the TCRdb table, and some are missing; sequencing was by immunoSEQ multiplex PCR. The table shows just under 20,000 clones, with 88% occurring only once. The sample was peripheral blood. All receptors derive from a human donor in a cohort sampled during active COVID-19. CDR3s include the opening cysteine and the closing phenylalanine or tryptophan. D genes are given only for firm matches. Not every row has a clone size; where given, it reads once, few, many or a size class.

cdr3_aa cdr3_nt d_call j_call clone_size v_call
CASSTTKLAGGRTDTQYF TGTGCCAGCTCAACCACGAAACTAGCGGGGGGGCGCACAGATACGCAGTATTTT TRBD2 TRBJ2-3 once TRBV18
CASTPTGNYGYTF TGTGCCAGCACCCCGACAGGGAACTATGGCTACACCTTC TRBD1 TRBJ1-2 - TRBV12-3/TRBV12-4
CAWKWQEANYGYTF TGTGCCTGGAAGTGGCAGGAAGCTAACTATGGCTACACCTTC - TRBJ1-2 - TRBV30
CASSSGTNYEQYF TGTGCCAGCAGCTCCGGGACAAACTACGAGCAGTACTTC - TRBJ2-7 few TRBV27
CASSLMGQKYNSPLHF TGTGCCAGCAGCTTGATGGGACAAAAATATAATTCACCCCTCCACTTT - TRBJ1-6 once TRBV6-6
CASSTGTGFGYTF TGTGCCAGCAGCACCGGGACAGGCTTTGGCTACACCTTC TRBD1 TRBJ1-2 once TRBV6-5
CASSPDRDYGYTF TGTGCCAGCAGCCCTGACAGGGACTATGGCTACACCTTC TRBD1 TRBJ1-2 - TRBV9
CASSQLQGDTEAFF TGTGCCAGCAGCCAATTACAGGGGGACACTGAAGCTTTCTTT TRBD1 TRBJ1-1 - TRBV3-1/TRBV3-2
CASSARTADNSPLHF TGTGCCAGCAGTGCTCGGACAGCGGATAATTCACCCCTCCACTTT - TRBJ1-6 - TRBV2
CASTRDITTNEKLFF TGTGCCAGCACCCGGGACATCACAACTAATGAAAAACTGTTTTTT - TRBJ1-4 - TRBV6-5
CASSERFGFTNSPLHF TGCGCCAGCAGCGAGCGATTCGGGTTCACGAATTCACCCCTCCACTTT - TRBJ1-6 - TRBV5-1
CAISEEWQGSPLHF TGTGCCATCAGTGAGGAATGGCAGGGCTCACCCCTCCACTTT - TRBJ1-6 - TRBV10-3
CASSLRTGESYEQYF TGCGCCAGCAGCCTAAGGACAGGGGAGTCCTACGAGCAGTACTTC TRBD1 TRBJ2-7 - TRBV4-1
CASSLTGNTEAFF TGTGCCAGCAGCTTAACTGGGAACACTGAAGCTTTCTTT - TRBJ1-1 - TRBV7-8
CASATLGFASYNEQFF TGTGCCAGCGCGACCCTCGGGTTTGCTTCCTACAATGAGCAGTTCTTC - TRBJ2-1 - TRBV27
CASSYHPSSAEQFF TGTGCCAGCAGTTATCACCCTAGCTCGGCTGAGCAGTTCTTC - TRBJ2-1 - TRBV6-6
CASSMGQNYGYTF TGTGCCAGTAGTATGGGACAGAACTATGGCTACACCTTC TRBD1 TRBJ1-2 - TRBV19
CASSQVGTRGEQYF TGTGCCAGCAGCCAAGTTGGGACTAGGGGCGAGCAGTACTTC TRBD2 TRBJ2-7 - TRBV3-1/TRBV3-2
CASSDWRLAGGFVTDTQYF TGTGCCAGCAGTGATTGGAGACTAGCGGGGGGTTTCGTCACAGATACGCAGTATTTT TRBD2 TRBJ2-3 - TRBV2
CASSQDHTSGYEQYF TGTGCCAGCAGCCAAGATCACACTAGCGGATACGAGCAGTACTTC TRBD2 TRBJ2-7 few TRBV4-2
CASFQGNSYEQYF TGTGCCAGCTTCCAGGGGAACTCCTACGAGCAGTACTTC - TRBJ2-7 - TRBV12-3/TRBV12-4
CASSLDSPGGTGELFF TGTGCCAGCAGCTTAGATAGTCCGGGGGGCACCGGGGAGCTGTTTTTT TRBD2 TRBJ2-2 - TRBV11-2
CASRGSGTTNYGYTF TGTGCCAGTAGGGGCTCCGGGACAACTAACTATGGCTACACCTTC - TRBJ1-2 once TRBV19
CASSPRTGANEKLFF TGTGCCAGCAGCCCCCGGACAGGAGCTAATGAAAAACTGTTTTTT TRBD1 TRBJ1-4 - TRBV9
CASSFDRGAYEQYF TGTGCCAGCAGCTTCGACAGGGGGGCCTACGAGCAGTACTTC TRBD1 TRBJ2-7 - TRBV11-2
CASSLSGEQFF TGTGCCAGCAGTCTCTCGGGTGAGCAGTTCTTC - TRBJ2-1 - TRBV12-3/TRBV12-4
CASSARPSGGYNEQFF TGTGCCAGCAGCGCCCGCCCCAGCGGGGGCTACAATGAGCAGTTCTTC TRBD2 TRBJ2-1 once TRBV9
CASSRTRGGLVNEQFF TGTGCCAGCAGCCGGACGCGGGGGGGCCTGGTCAATGAGCAGTTCTTC TRBD2 TRBJ2-1 - TRBV7-8
CASSQQGLANTGELFF TGTGCCAGCAGCCAACAGGGCCTCGCGAACACCGGGGAGCTGTTTTTT - TRBJ2-2 - TRBV3-1/TRBV3-2
CASSQGQNQETQYF TGCGCCAGCAGCCAAGGACAGAACCAAGAGACCCAGTACTTC - TRBJ2-5 - TRBV4-1
CASSSTYHRVSGGYTF TGTGCCAGCAGCTCCACCTATCACAGGGTCTCGGGCGGCTACACCTTC - TRBJ1-2 - TRBV5-4
CASSQGRNTEAFF TGTGCCAGCAGCCAGGGGAGGAACACTGAAGCTTTCTTT - TRBJ1-1 few TRBV6-5
CASSEGRTGDGNTIYF TGCGCCAGCAGTGAAGGGCGGACAGGGGACGGAAACACCATATATTTT TRBD1 TRBJ1-3 - TRBV10-2
CASTRGKGEKLFF TGTGCCAGCACAAGAGGGAAGGGCGAAAAACTGTTTTTT - TRBJ1-4 - TRBV6-5
CASSGTGGGELFF TGTGCCAGCAGCGGGACAGGGGGCGGGGAGCTGTTTTTT TRBD1 TRBJ2-2 - TRBV12-3/TRBV12-4
CASSYKDRRLIYGYTF TGTGCCAGCAGTTACAAGGACAGGCGCCTTATCTATGGCTACACCTTC TRBD1 TRBJ1-2 - TRBV6-5
CASRRGLGTEAFF TGCGCCAGCAGGAGGGGGCTAGGGACTGAAGCTTTCTTT TRBD1 TRBJ1-1 - TRBV10-1
CASSSGVAFF TGTGCCAGCAGTTCCGGGGTTGCTTTCTTT - TRBJ1-1 once TRBV12-3/TRBV12-4
CASSLPRLAETGELFF TGTGCCAGCAGCCTCCCGAGACTAGCGGAGACCGGGGAGCTGTTTTTT TRBD2 TRBJ2-2 - TRBV6-9
CATSRDGGYGYTF TGTGCCACCAGCAGAGATGGAGGCTATGGCTACACCTTC - TRBJ1-2 - TRBV15
CASSPLTSGGSGETQYF TGTGCCAGCAGTCCCCTGACTAGCGGGGGTTCCGGGGAGACCCAGTACTTC TRBD2 TRBJ2-5 - TRBV27
CASSELGSLLFADTQYF TGTGCCAGCAGTGAATTGGGCAGCCTCCTTTTTGCAGATACGCAGTATTTT - TRBJ2-3 - TRBV2
CASSPGAGTDTQYF TGTGCCAGCTCACCAGGAGCGGGCACAGATACGCAGTATTTT - TRBJ2-3 - TRBV18
CASSQGSGLSNSPLHF TGCGCCAGCAGCCAAGGATCAGGCCTAAGTAATTCACCCCTCCACTTT - TRBJ1-6 - TRBV4-1
CASSLRDSIFGNTIYF TGTGCCAGCAGCTTGCGAGACTCAATTTTTGGAAACACCATATATTTT - TRBJ1-3 - TRBV5-8